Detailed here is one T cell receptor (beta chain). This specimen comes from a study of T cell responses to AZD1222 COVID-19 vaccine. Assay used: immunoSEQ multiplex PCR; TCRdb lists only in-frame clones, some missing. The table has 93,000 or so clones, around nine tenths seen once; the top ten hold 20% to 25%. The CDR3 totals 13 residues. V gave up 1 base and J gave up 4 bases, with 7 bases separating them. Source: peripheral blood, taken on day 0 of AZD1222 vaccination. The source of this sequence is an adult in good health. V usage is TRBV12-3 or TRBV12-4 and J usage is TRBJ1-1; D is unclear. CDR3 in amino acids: CASSLDPATEAFF. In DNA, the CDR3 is TGTGCCAGCAGTTTAGACCCCGCCACTGAAGCTTTCTTT.